These T cell receptor beta chains were read from a single sample in a study of blood T cell repertoires in COVID-19. Some clones are missing from TCRdb's copy, which holds only in-frame ones; the method was immunoSEQ multiplex PCR. The sample consists of about 250,000 clones, 80% to 90% of them appearing once. Sequenced sample: PBMCs or T cells enriched from blood (not recorded which). The receptors derive from a man aged 35-49 years who had recovered from COVID-19. The CDR3 runs from the conserved cysteine through the conserved F or W. Fields, in order: D gene, J gene, clone size, V gene, CDR3 protein, CDR3 DNA. The D gene is left open where the match is weak. Size values are once, few and many counts, or a class for expanded clones, and some rows have none.

d_gene: TRBD1
j_gene: TRBJ2-1
abundance: NA
v_gene: TRBV5-1
CDR3aa: CASSLGGTGPSETYNEQFF
CDR3nt: TGCGCCAGCAGCTTGGGGGGGACAGGGCCGAGCGAAACTTACAATGAGCAGTTCTTC

d_gene: TRBD2
j_gene: TRBJ2-7
abundance: NA
v_gene: TRBV12-3/TRBV12-4
CDR3aa: CASSFLAGFEQYF
CDR3nt: TGTGCCAGCAGTTTTCTAGCGGGTTTTGAGCAGTACTTC

d_gene: NA
j_gene: TRBJ2-7
abundance: NA
v_gene: TRBV30
CDR3aa: CAWSPGSIYEQYF
CDR3nt: TGTGCCTGGAGTCCCGGGAGTATCTACGAGCAGTACTTC

d_gene: NA
j_gene: TRBJ2-2
abundance: NA
v_gene: TRBV6-5
CDR3aa: CASSYFGRELFF
CDR3nt: TGTGCCAGCAGTTACTTTGGGCGGGAGCTGTTTTTT

d_gene: TRBD1
j_gene: TRBJ2-1
abundance: NA
v_gene: TRBV28
CDR3aa: CASSGSDRGYNEQFF
CDR3nt: TGTGCCAGCAGTGGATCGGACAGGGGCTACAATGAGCAGTTCTTC

d_gene: NA
j_gene: TRBJ1-5
abundance: NA
v_gene: TRBV10-3
CDR3aa: CAISANDQPQHF
CDR3nt: TGTGCCATCAGTGCAAATGATCAGCCCCAGCATTTT

d_gene: NA
j_gene: TRBJ1-2
abundance: NA
v_gene: TRBV4-3
CDR3aa: CASSPSYKGLRYGYTF
CDR3nt: TGCGCCAGCAGCCCTAGTTATAAGGGGCTCAGGTATGGCTACACCTTC

d_gene: TRBD2
j_gene: TRBJ2-3
abundance: NA
v_gene: TRBV5-1
CDR3aa: CASSVLAGGGADTQYF
CDR3nt: TGCGCCAGCAGCGTTCTAGCGGGGGGTGGGGCAGATACGCAGTATTTT

d_gene: NA
j_gene: TRBJ2-3
abundance: NA
v_gene: TRBV6-1
CDR3aa: CASSEGRASTDTQYF
CDR3nt: TGTGCCAGCAGTGAGGGCAGGGCTAGCACAGATACGCAGTATTTT

d_gene: TRBD2
j_gene: TRBJ2-3
abundance: NA
v_gene: TRBV5-4
CDR3aa: CASSALAGSSTDTQYF
CDR3nt: TGTGCCAGCAGCGCACTAGCGGGGTCTAGCACAGATACGCAGTATTTT

d_gene: TRBD1
j_gene: TRBJ1-4
abundance: NA
v_gene: TRBV7-8
CDR3aa: CASSLTTAGTGKGKLFF
CDR3nt: TGTGCCAGCAGCCTAACAACGGCCGGGACAGGGAAGGGAAAACTGTTTTTT

d_gene: TRBD1
j_gene: TRBJ1-2
abundance: NA
v_gene: TRBV14
CDR3aa: CASSQVQTGIYGYTF
CDR3nt: TGTGCCAGCAGCCAGGTACAGACAGGGATCTATGGCTACACCTTC

d_gene: TRBD1
j_gene: TRBJ1-1
abundance: NA
v_gene: TRBV4-1
CDR3aa: CASSRETGQNTEAFF
CDR3nt: TGCGCCAGCAGCCGGGAGACAGGGCAGAACACTGAAGCTTTCTTT

d_gene: TRBD1
j_gene: TRBJ1-3
abundance: NA
v_gene: TRBV5-1
CDR3aa: CASSVTHRGNGGNTIYF
CDR3nt: TGCGCCAGCAGCGTAACCCACAGGGGCAATGGGGGTAACACCATATATTTT

d_gene: TRBD1
j_gene: TRBJ2-7
abundance: NA
v_gene: TRBV12-3/TRBV12-4
CDR3aa: CASTETGGHEQYF
CDR3nt: TGTGCCAGCACCGAGACAGGGGGCCACGAGCAGTACTTC

d_gene: NA
j_gene: TRBJ2-3
abundance: NA
v_gene: TRBV30
CDR3aa: CAWNRAISTDTQYF
CDR3nt: TGTGCCTGGAACAGGGCCATTAGCACAGATACGCAGTATTTT

d_gene: TRBD2
j_gene: TRBJ2-7
abundance: NA
v_gene: TRBV6-5
CDR3aa: CASSYAGGRLYEQYF
CDR3nt: TGTGCCAGCAGTTACGCGGGGGGCCGGCTCTACGAGCAGTACTTC

d_gene: NA
j_gene: TRBJ2-3
abundance: NA
v_gene: TRBV5-1
CDR3aa: CASSLAASEADTQYF
CDR3nt: TGCGCCAGCAGCTTGGCCGCTAGCGAGGCAGATACGCAGTATTTT

d_gene: TRBD1
j_gene: TRBJ1-2
abundance: NA
v_gene: TRBV27
CDR3aa: CASRPRQGEVANYGYTF
CDR3nt: TGTGCCAGCAGGCCCCGACAGGGTGAGGTAGCTAACTATGGCTACACCTTC

d_gene: NA
j_gene: TRBJ2-2
abundance: NA
v_gene: TRBV10-2
CDR3aa: CASLTGPQSNTGELFF
CDR3nt: TGCGCCAGCCTCACAGGGCCTCAATCGAACACCGGGGAGCTGTTTTTT

d_gene: NA
j_gene: TRBJ2-1
abundance: NA
v_gene: TRBV7-2
CDR3aa: CASREGGRRTNEQFF
CDR3nt: TGTGCCAGCAGAGAGGGGGGGCGACGTACCAATGAGCAGTTCTTC

d_gene: NA
j_gene: TRBJ1-4
abundance: NA
v_gene: TRBV6-2/TRBV6-3
CDR3aa: CASSPGGAPHEKLFF
CDR3nt: TGTGCCAGCAGTCCCGGCGGGGCTCCCCATGAAAAACTGTTTTTT

d_gene: NA
j_gene: TRBJ1-1
abundance: NA
v_gene: TRBV6-5
CDR3aa: CASSYSSQANTEAFF
CDR3nt: TGTGCCAGCAGTTACTCGAGCCAGGCGAACACTGAAGCTTTCTTT

d_gene: NA
j_gene: TRBJ1-1
abundance: NA
v_gene: TRBV6-5
CDR3aa: CATEAGNTEAFF
CDR3nt: TGTGCCACCGAGGCGGGGAACACTGAAGCTTTCTTT

d_gene: TRBD1
j_gene: TRBJ2-7
abundance: many
v_gene: TRBV5-4
CDR3aa: CASSLTGGASYEQYF
CDR3nt: TGTGCCAGCAGCTTGACAGGGGGCGCATCCTACGAGCAGTACTTC

d_gene: TRBD1
j_gene: TRBJ2-7
abundance: few
v_gene: TRBV7-2
CDR3aa: CASSGQGGSYEQYF
CDR3nt: TGTGCCAGCAGCGGACAGGGGGGAAGTTACGAGCAGTACTTC

d_gene: TRBD1
j_gene: TRBJ1-1
abundance: NA
v_gene: TRBV5-1
CDR3aa: CASSSTGGWTEAFF
CDR3nt: TGCGCCAGCAGCTCGACAGGGGGCTGGACTGAAGCTTTCTTT

d_gene: TRBD1
j_gene: TRBJ1-1
abundance: NA
v_gene: TRBV29-1
CDR3aa: CSVLQGAGRAFF
CDR3nt: TGCAGCGTTTTACAGGGGGCCGGGCGGGCTTTCTTT

d_gene: NA
j_gene: TRBJ2-7
abundance: NA
v_gene: TRBV28
CDR3aa: CASSFSREQYF
CDR3nt: TGTGCCAGCAGTTTCAGCAGGGAGCAGTACTTC

d_gene: NA
j_gene: TRBJ2-3
abundance: NA
v_gene: TRBV7-2
CDR3aa: CASSSRQVARDTQYF
CDR3nt: TGTGCCAGCAGCTCGCGACAGGTTGCCAGGGATACGCAGTATTTT

d_gene: TRBD1
j_gene: TRBJ2-7
abundance: NA
v_gene: TRBV5-1
CDR3aa: CASRRTGDEQYF
CDR3nt: TGCGCCAGCAGACGGACAGGGGACGAGCAGTACTTC

d_gene: TRBD1
j_gene: TRBJ1-4
abundance: NA
v_gene: TRBV5-1
CDR3aa: CASRQGAGNEKLFF
CDR3nt: TGCGCCAGTAGACAGGGGGCGGGCAATGAAAAACTGTTTTTT